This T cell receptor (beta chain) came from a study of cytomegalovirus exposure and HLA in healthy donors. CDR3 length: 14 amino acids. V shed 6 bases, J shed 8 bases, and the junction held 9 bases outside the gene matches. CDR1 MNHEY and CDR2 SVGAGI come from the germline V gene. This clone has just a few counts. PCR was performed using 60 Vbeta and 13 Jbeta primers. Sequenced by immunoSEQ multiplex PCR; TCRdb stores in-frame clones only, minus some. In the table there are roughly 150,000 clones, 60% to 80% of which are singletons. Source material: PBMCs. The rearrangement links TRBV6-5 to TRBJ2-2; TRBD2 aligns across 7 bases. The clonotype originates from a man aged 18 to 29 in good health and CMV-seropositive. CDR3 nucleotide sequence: TGTGCCAGCAGGCCGGGGGAGGGATGGGGGGAGCTGTTTTTT. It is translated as CASRPGEGWGELFF.